Below are 26 T cell receptor beta chains sequenced from a single sample in a study of cytomegalovirus exposure and HLA in healthy donors. Clones were read by immunoSEQ multiplex PCR, and TCRdb kept only the in-frame ones, dropping some. The sample carries some 77,000 clones, roughly 94% recorded once. The specimen was PBMCs. The receptors were gathered from a young man in good health and CMV-seropositive.

This chain links TRBV28 with TRBJ2-7; D is perhaps TRBD1 (5 bases). From germline, CDR1 is MDHEN and CDR2 SYDVKM. Trimming shortened V by 2 bases and J by 5 bases, and 10 bases separated the two germline ends. The CDR3 totals 13 residues. CDR3 nucleotides: TGTGCCAGCAGTTTAAGGCAGGGTGACGAGCAGTACTTC. It encodes CASSLRQGDEQYF.

J is TRBJ2-1 and V is TRBV29-1; 9 nucleotides line up with TRBD1. V trimming: 4 bases; J trimming: 3 bases; junction bases outside the gene matches: 7. The CDR3 is made up of 15 amino acids. Germline V gene sequence: CDR1 SQVTM, CDR2 ANQGSEA. The CDR3 nucleotides are TGCAGCGTTGGACAGGGGGGGGGTATCTACAATGAGCAGTTCTTC. Its protein is CSVGQGGGIYNEQFF.

The V gene is TRBV5-4, the J gene TRBJ2-2, with 9 bases fitting TRBD1. The CDR3 spans 15 residues. Trimming at V came to 4 bases and at J to 5 bases, leaving 6 bases not matched to a gene. CDR1 is SGHNT, CDR2 YYREEE, per germline (reference sequence). CDR3 in amino acids: CASSTGTGFTGELFF. CDR3 coding DNA: TGTGCCAGCAGCACCGGGACAGGGTTTACCGGGGAGCTGTTTTTT.

The chain joins TRBV4-1 to TRBJ2-5, with 10 bases that match TRBD1. The CDR3 length is 16 residues. Germline V lookup: CDR1 MGHRA, CDR2 YSYEKL. V was clipped by 1 base and J by 2 bases; unmatched bases: 4. CDR3 protein: CASSQVTGGVQETQYF. The CDR3 region has the DNA TGCGCCAGCAGCCAAGTGACAGGGGGCGTTCAAGAGACCCAGTACTTC.

The chain combines TRBV5-5 with TRBJ2-7, with D uncertain. V shed 3 bases and J shed 2 bases, with 6 bases lying between them. This CDR3 contains 12 residues. From germline, CDR1 is SGHKS and CDR2 YYEKEE (reference sequence). CDR3 DNA: TGTGCCAGCAGCTCGCAGGCCTACGAGCAGTACTTC. Its protein product is CASSSQAYEQYF.

The V gene is TRBV6-5, the J gene TRBJ2-7; perhaps TRBD1 as D (6 bases). V shed 5 bases and J shed 3 bases, with 11 bases lying between them. The CDR3 runs 13 residues. In germline, CDR1 is MNHEY, CDR2 SVGAGI. CDR3 in amino acids: CASSGGQIYEQYF. The CDR3 region has the DNA TGTGCCAGCAGTGGAGGACAGATCTACGAGCAGTACTTC.

The V call is TRBV2, the J call TRBJ1-1; 8 bases map to TRBD1. Germline-derived CDR1 and CDR2 are SNHLY and FYNNEI. Trimming removed 6 bases from V and 4 bases from J; junction bases left unmatched: 10. The CDR3 covers 15 residues. CDR3 DNA sequence: TGTGCCAGCAGCGCGGACCAGGGGGCGGGCACTGAAGCTTTCTTT. It yields the protein CASSADQGAGTEAFF. The full variable domain, rest sourced from reference TRBV2 and TRBJ1-1, is EPEVTQTPSHQVTQMGQEVILRCVPISNHLYFYWYRQILGQKVEFLVSFYNNEISEKSEIFDDQFSVERPDGSNFTLKIRSTKLEDSAMYFCASSADQGAGTEAFFGQGTRLTVV.

The chain uses TRBV27 and TRBJ2-3, with 12 bases fitting TRBD2. The CDR3 is 14 residues long. The V segment lost 6 bases and the J segment 5 bases; nucleotides outside the gene matches: 3. Germline V CDR1 and CDR2: MNHEY, SMNVEV (reference sequence). The CDR3 protein is CASRLAGGLDTQYF. The CDR3 coding sequence is TGTGCCAGCAGACTAGCGGGAGGATTAGATACGCAGTATTTT.

The gene calls are TRBV2 and TRBJ1-5; 8 nucleotides agree with TRBD1. V was pared by 4 bases and J by 5 bases, with 4 bases of the junction left unmatched. This CDR3 region has 14 residues. CDR1 is SNHLY and CDR2 is FYNNEI in the germline V gene. The CDR3 here is CASSGQGWDQPQHF. The CDR3 nucleotides read TGTGCCAGCAGTGGACAGGGGTGGGATCAGCCCCAGCATTTT. Full variable domain (rest looked up from reference TRBV2 and TRBJ1-5): EPEVTQTPSHQVTQMGQEVILRCVPISNHLYFYWYRQILGQKVEFLVSFYNNEISEKSEIFDDQFSVERPDGSNFTLKIRSTKLEDSAMYFCASSGQGWDQPQHFGDGTRLSIL.

This sequence joins TRBV2 and TRBJ1-1; TRBD1 aligns across 9 bases. The trim removed 5 bases at V and 7 bases at J, leaving 5 bases unmatched. Germline V gene lookup returns CDR1 SNHLY and CDR2 FYNNEI. This CDR3 spans 13 amino acids. CDR3: CASSSTGGIEAFF. CDR3 coding DNA: TGTGCCAGCAGTTCGACAGGGGGAATTGAAGCTTTCTTT.

V is TRBV7-3 and J is TRBJ2-3, with a tentative D call TRBD2 (6 bases). Germline-derived CDR1 and CDR2 are SGHTA and FQGTGA. The CDR3 is 15 amino acids. The ends were cut back, 11 bases at V and 2 bases at J, with 20 bases in the middle. The CDR3 nucleotides are TGTGCCTCTTCCGTCGGGGGAATCGTCACAGATACGCAGTATTTT. Amino acids: CASSVGGIVTDTQYF.

The chain carries TRBV7-2 and TRBJ2-7; D is possibly TRBD2 (5 bases). V gave up 5 bases and J gave up 3 bases, with 20 bases separating them. There are 16 residues in the CDR3. CDR1 and CDR2 from the germline V gene are SGHTA and FQGNSA. The CDR3 nucleotides are TGTGCCAGCAGCCTAGAGGGCTCCTCCGGGGTCTACGAGCAGTACTTC. It encodes CASSLEGSSGVYEQYF. Using reference TRBV7-2 and TRBJ2-7 for the parts outside the CDR3, the full variable domain is GAGVSQSPSNKVTEKGKDVELRCDPISGHTALYWYRQSLGQGLEFLIYFQGNSAPDKSGLPSDRFSAERTGGSVSTLTIQRTQQEDSAVYLCASSLEGSSGVYEQYFGPGTRLTVT.

J is TRBJ2-5 and V is TRBV10-3; tentative D call: TRBD2 (6 bases). The CDR3 length is 12 residues. The germline V gene encodes CDR1 ENHRY and CDR2 SYGVKD. Deletions cut 10 bases from V and 2 bases from J, with 11 bases between. The DNA for the CDR3 is TGTGCCACAACGGACTATCAAGAGACCCAGTACTTC. Translation gives CATTDYQETQYF.

V and J are TRBV19 and TRBJ1-3, with a weak D call TRBD1 (6 bases). The CDR3 has 14 residues. V was shortened by 6 bases and J by 4 bases, with 13 bases between the two germline ends. Germline V lookup: CDR1 LNHDA, CDR2 SQIVND (reference sequence). CDR3: CASSLDSGGNTIYF. CDR3 DNA: TGTGCCAGTAGCTTGGACAGCGGAGGAAACACCATATATTTT.

The chain recombines TRBV6-1 with TRBJ2-7; 7 bases match TRBD2. This CDR3 has 15 residues. After removal of 3 bases from V and 3 bases from J, the junction contained 8 bases not matched to a gene. Germline values: CDR1 MNHNS, CDR2 SASEGT. CDR3 amino acids: CASSEGGTYIYEQYF. In DNA form, the CDR3 reads TGTGCCAGCAGTGAGGGGGGGACTTACATCTACGAGCAGTACTTC.

DNA for the CDR3: TGTGCCAGCAGCGTAGAAGGGGGCTACAATGAGCAGTTCTTC. It codes for CASSVEGGYNEQFF. The rearrangement joins TRBV9 to TRBJ2-1; D perhaps matches TRBD1 (6 bases). Germline CDR1 reads SGDLS; CDR2 reads YYNGEE. The CDR3 sequence is 14 residues long. V was pared by 0 bases and J by 3 bases, with 7 bases between. The complete variable domain, with remaining parts taken from reference TRBV9 and TRBJ2-1, reads DSGVTQTPKHLITATGQRVTLRCSPRSGDLSVYWYQQSLDQGLQFLIQYYNGEERAKGNILERFSAQQFPDLHSELNLSSLELGDSALYFCASSVEGGYNEQFFGPGTRLTVL.

This clone was detected once. The J gene is TRBJ1-4, the V gene TRBV10-2, with unresolved D. CDR1 WSHSY and CDR2 SAAADI come from the germline V gene. V lost 7 bases and J 3 bases, leaving 6 bases between the germline ends. This CDR3 is built from 12 residues. CDR3 coding DNA: TGCGCCAGCATGCGCCCTAATGAAAAACTGTTTTTT. Protein sequence: CASMRPNEKLFF.

The V and J genes are TRBV7-2 and TRBJ2-5; D ambiguous. Looked up from germline, CDR1 is SGHTA and CDR2 is FQGNSA. The CDR3 sequence is 15 residues long. Trimming left V 2 bases short and J 5 bases short, with 15 bases between. CDR3 coding DNA: TGTGCCAGCAGCTTAAGGTGGCGACACCGGGAGACCCAGTACTTC. This encodes CASSLRWRHRETQYF.

This rearrangement joins TRBV4-1 to TRBJ1-1; D remains ambiguous. Trimming cost V 1 base and J 1 base, with 7 bases left between them. In germline, CDR1 is MGHRA, CDR2 YSYEKL. The CDR3 extends over 14 amino acids. Here the CDR3 reads CASSQGAGNTEAFF. The CDR3 region has the DNA TGCGCCAGCAGCCAAGGAGCAGGGAACACTGAAGCTTTCTTT.

This rearrangement joins TRBV11-2 to TRBJ2-7; a possible D gene is TRBD1 (7 bases). V was trimmed by 1 base and J by 0 bases, leaving 16 bases between them. The length of the CDR3 is 17 residues. The germline V gene encodes CDR1 SGHAT and CDR2 FQNNGV. The CDR3 is CASSLVLQGGSSYEQYF. The CDR3 bases are TGTGCCAGCAGCTTAGTTCTCCAGGGGGGCAGCTCCTACGAGCAGTACTTC.

The genes are TRBV9 and TRBJ1-2; D is perhaps TRBD1 (6 bases). V was clipped by 0 bases and J by 2 bases, with 14 bases between them. Germline V gene data show CDR1 as SGDLS and CDR2 as YYNGEE. The CDR3 is 16 residues long. This chain's CDR3 is CASSVARAGANYGYTF. CDR3 bases: TGTGCCAGCAGCGTAGCTAGGGCAGGGGCCAACTATGGCTACACCTTC.

This rearrangement joins TRBV20-1 to TRBJ1-2, with D perhaps matching TRBD1 (5 bases). V lost 6 bases and J 6 bases, leaving 8 bases between the germline ends. Germline V gene sequence: CDR1 DFQATT, CDR2 SNEGSKA (reference sequence). The CDR3 has 10 amino acids. In DNA, the CDR3 is TGCAGTGCCGGGGGGGATGGCTACACCTTC. It encodes CSAGGDGYTF.

The table lists this clone with a count of one. The rearrangement uses TRBV2 and TRBJ2-5; possible D gene TRBD1, 6 bases. The germline V gene has CDR1 SNHLY and CDR2 FYNNEI. Trimming removed 3 bases at V and 7 bases at J, with 12 bases between. This CDR3 region has 13 residues. CDR3 protein: CASSEGAGGTQYF. The CDR3, as DNA: TGTGCCAGCAGTGAGGGGGCAGGAGGGACCCAGTACTTC.

The rearrangement uses TRBV11-1 and TRBJ2-7; 10 nucleotides align to TRBD1. CDR3 length equals 15 residues. V shed 4 bases and J 3 bases; nucleotides not matched to a gene: 6. Germline loops: CDR1 SGHAT, CDR2 FQDESV (reference sequence). In DNA, the CDR3 is TGTGCCAGCAGCTCAGGGACAGGGGCTTTCTACGAGCAGTACTTC. Protein: CASSSGTGAFYEQYF.

DNA for the CDR3: TGTGCCATCAGTGAAGAGAGTGGAGGGGAAAAACTGTTTTTT. Its protein is CAISEESGGEKLFF. V usage is TRBV10-3 and J usage is TRBJ1-4; D not certain. The CDR3 totals 14 residues. The V gene lost 3 bases and the J gene lost 8 bases, with 13 bases spanning the gap. Germline CDR1 reads ENHRY; CDR2 reads SYGVKD.

This clone was detected a few times. The chain links TRBV25-1 to TRBJ2-4; D is perhaps TRBD1 (6 bases). Germline assignment: CDR1 MGHDK and CDR2 SYGVNS. This CDR3 region has 18 residues. V lost 4 bases, J lost 1 base, and 20 bases lay in between. CDR3 sequence: CASSGRDTGSMAKNIQYF. In DNA form, the CDR3 reads TGTGCCAGCAGTGGTCGGGACACCGGGTCAATGGCCAAAAACATTCAGTACTTC.